Each of the 20 T cell receptor beta chains below was sequenced from the same sample in a study of T-cell memory formation after mild COVID-19. TCRdb analysed the 5' RACE reads with MiXCR anew, one entry per CDR3 protein. The data show 150,000 or so distinct CDR3 sequences, roughly 15% seen once. Sequences were obtained from PBMCs or a T cell subset sorted from them (not recorded which). The receptors derive from an adult woman who had mild COVID-19 (a few samples of this study predate the infection). Cell type and time point are not known.

The gene calls are TRBV4-3 and TRBJ2-2; 15 nucleotides match TRBD2. This CDR3 has 18 residues. With 0 bases clipped from V and 5 bases from J, the junction kept 4 bases outside the gene matches. The germline V gene has CDR1 LGHNA and CDR2 YSLEER. In DNA form, the CDR3 reads TGCGCCAGCAGCCAAGAAGGACTAGCGGGAGGGTTTACCGGGGAGCTGTTTTTT. Residues: CASSQEGLAGGFTGELFF.

This clonotype was seen a handful of times. This chain joins TRBV5-6 and TRBJ1-1; the match to TRBD1 covers 7 bases. Germline loops: CDR1 SGHDT, CDR2 YYEEEE. Trimming took 0 bases from V and 8 from J; bases not matched to a gene: 1. There are 12 residues in the CDR3. The CDR3 protein is CASSLVTGEAFF. DNA of the CDR3: TGTGCCAGCAGCTTGGTGACAGGGGAAGCTTTCTTT.

The chain joins TRBV4-3 to TRBJ2-1; D assignment may be TRBD1 or TRBD2 (6 bases each). Trimming took off 1 base at V and 4 bases at J, with 17 bases between the two ends. CDR1 is LGHNA, CDR2 YSLEER, per germline. There are 17 residues in the CDR3. The DNA of the CDR3 is TGCGCCAGCAGCCAAGTGAGGGGGGCCATACTTTACAATGAGCAGTTCTTC. Amino acid sequence: CASSQVRGAILYNEQFF.

This clonotype was detected a few times. The rearrangement uses TRBV6-5 and TRBJ1-5, with D possibly TRBD1 on 5 matching bases. The V gene's germline CDR1 is MNHEY and CDR2 SVGAGI. Trimming shortened V by 6 bases and J by 4 bases, and 16 bases separated the two germline ends. CDR3 size: 15 residues. CDR3 loop: CASRPQGWGNQPQHF. The CDR3 bases are TGTGCCAGCAGACCCCAAGGTTGGGGGAATCAGCCCCAGCATTTT.

This chain joins TRBV7-2 and TRBJ1-3; maybe TRBD1 (5 bases). Between the trimmed V and J ends, which lost 1 base and 0 bases, there was a span of 16 bases. Germline V gives CDR1 SGHTA, CDR2 FQGNSA. This CDR3 comprises 18 residues. This chain's CDR3 is CASSLDPPGGISGNTIYF. In DNA, the CDR3 is TGTGCCAGCAGCTTAGATCCCCCTGGGGGTATCTCTGGAAACACCATATATTTT. The whole variable domain, remainder taken from reference TRBV7-2 and TRBJ1-3, is GAGVSQSPSNKVTEKGKDVELRCDPISGHTALYWYRQSLGQGLEFLIYFQGNSAPDKSGLPSDRFSAERTGGSVSTLTIQRTQQEDSAVYLCASSLDPPGGISGNTIYFGEGSWLTVV.

This clonotype was observed at least ten times. V and J are TRBV5-4 and TRBJ2-7, with D perhaps being TRBD1 or TRBD2 (5 bases each). The CDR3 contains 15 residues. V dropped 4 bases and J dropped 5 bases, with 19 bases sitting between them. Germline-derived CDR1 and CDR2 are SGHNT and YYREEE (reference sequence). CDR3 DNA sequence: TGTGCCAGCAGCCAAGGGACCCCCGGTACGAACGAGCAGTACTTC. This gives the protein CASSQGTPGTNEQYF.

A few counts support this clonotype. This sequence joins TRBV12-3 or TRBV12-4 and TRBJ2-1, with TRBD1 matching 9 bases. The CDR3 covers 16 residues. Trimming at V came to 6 bases and at J to 7 bases, leaving 13 bases not matched to a gene. The CDR3 loop reads CASSGGTGSMLNEQFF. CDR3 in DNA: TGTGCCAGCAGCGGGGGGACAGGGAGTATGTTAAATGAGCAGTTCTTC.

This rearrangement joins TRBV2 to TRBJ2-2; D is possibly TRBD1 (6 bases). The CDR3 runs 13 residues. Looked up from germline, CDR1 is SNHLY and CDR2 is FYNNEI. V was trimmed by 7 bases and J by 6 bases, leaving 12 bases between them. CDR3 residues: CASTPTGSGELFF. In DNA, the CDR3 is TGTGCCAGCACCCCCACAGGGTCCGGGGAGCTGTTTTTT.

The rearrangement uses TRBV3-1 and TRBJ1-4; D is undetermined. The ends were cut back, 1 base at V and 5 bases at J, with 17 bases in the middle. The V gene's germline CDR1 is LGHDT and CDR2 YNNKEL (reference sequence). The CDR3 is 17 amino acids. CDR3 sequence reads: CASSQGRVRLSNEKLFF. In nucleotides, the CDR3 is TGTGCCAGCAGCCAAGGCCGGGTTCGGTTGAGCAATGAAAAACTGTTTTTT.

This clonotype has a handful of counts. V and J are TRBV5-1 and TRBJ2-5, with 7 bases lining up with TRBD1. V trimming: 0 bases; J trimming: 3 bases; junction bases outside the gene matches: 8. The CDR3 runs to 16 residues. The germline V gene encodes CDR1 SGHRS and CDR2 YFSETQ. CDR3 sequence reads: CASSLDSDRREETQYF. CDR3 sequence (DNA): TGCGCCAGCAGCTTGGACTCGGACAGGCGAGAAGAGACCCAGTACTTC.

V usage is TRBV20-1 and J usage is TRBJ2-7; 7 bases map to TRBD1. The CDR3 consists of 14 residues. Germline V gene sequence: CDR1 DFQATT, CDR2 SNEGSKA (reference sequence). J was trimmed by 3 bases and V by 5 bases; bases with no gene match: 10. The CDR3 loop reads CSAFLRDRGYEQYF. DNA for the CDR3: TGCAGTGCTTTCCTCCGGGACAGAGGCTACGAGCAGTACTTC.

This clonotype appeared a few times. V and J are TRBV24-1 and TRBJ2-5; TRBD2 might be the D (5 bases). This CDR3 comprises 14 residues. V lost 4 bases, J lost 2 bases, and 10 bases lay in between. Germline CDR1 KGHDR, CDR2 SFDVKD. CDR3 amino acids: CATSDAEGQETQYF. CDR3 in DNA: TGTGCCACCAGTGACGCCGAGGGTCAAGAGACCCAGTACTTC.

This clonotype showed up just a few times. The chain employs TRBV9 and TRBJ1-3; no clear D gene. This CDR3 region has 15 residues. Trimming removed 4 bases from V and 4 bases from J, with 15 bases in between. Germline V gives CDR1 SGDLS, CDR2 YYNGEE. DNA of the CDR3: TGTGCCAGCAGCCCCCAACTCTCGGGCGGAAACACCATATATTTT. This codes for CASSPQLSGGNTIYF. Variable domain in full (rest from reference TRBV9 and TRBJ1-3): DSGVTQTPKHLITATGQRVTLRCSPRSGDLSVYWYQQSLDQGLQFLIQYYNGEERAKGNILERFSAQQFPDLHSELNLSSLELGDSALYFCASSPQLSGGNTIYFGEGSWLTVV.

The chain carries TRBV12-3 or TRBV12-4 and TRBJ1-2, with D possibly TRBD1 on 5 matching bases. The CDR3 has 16 amino acids. V lost 6 bases and J 4 bases, leaving 21 bases between the germline ends. The CDR3, as DNA: TGTGCCAGCAGCACCCACCTTAGAGGGGCCGGCTATGGCTACACCTTC. It specifies CASSTHLRGAGYGYTF.

This clonotype turned up a few times. The CDR3 bases are TGTGCCAGCAGCTTGGAGCCAGAGATGAACACTGAAGCTTTCTTT. It is translated as CASSLEPEMNTEAFF. The chain links TRBV5-4 to TRBJ1-1, with unresolved D. This CDR3 comprises 15 residues. V lost 0 bases and J lost 0, with 9 bases in between. Germline CDR1 and CDR2: SGHNT and YYREEE (reference sequence). The full variable domain, rest sourced from reference TRBV5-4 and TRBJ1-1, is ETGVTQSPTHLIKTRGQQVTLRCSSQSGHNTVSWYQQALGQGPQFIFQYYREEENGRGNFPPRFSGLQFPNYSSELNVNALELDDSALYLCASSLEPEMNTEAFFGQGTRLTVV.

In its sample, this clonotype was seen a few times. The rearrangement links TRBV29-1 to TRBJ1-2, with a possible D match to TRBD1 (5 bases). V dropped 7 bases and J dropped 3 bases, with 15 bases sitting between them. The CDR3 has 13 residues. CDR1 is SQVTM and CDR2 is ANQGSEA in the germline V gene. The chain's CDR3 is CSGGDGGYYGYTF. In nucleotides, the CDR3 is TGCAGCGGTGGGGACGGTGGCTACTATGGCTACACCTTC.

This clonotype was counted between two and nine times. The chain uses TRBV11-3 and TRBJ2-1; TRBD2 aligns across 7 bases. Germline CDR1 SGHNT, CDR2 YENEEA. CDR3 size: 15 residues. Germline trimming cut 10 bases from V and 7 bases from J; bases unmatched to any gene: 16. For the CDR3, the DNA is TGTGCCACCAAGTCTAGCGGAGGGGAGGTAAATGAGCAGTTCTTC. Protein: CATKSSGGEVNEQFF.

This sequence joins TRBV12-3 or TRBV12-4 and TRBJ1-5; D uncertain. Trimming took off 2 bases at V and 0 bases at J, with 8 bases between the two ends. This CDR3 has 15 amino acids. CDR3 nucleotide sequence: TGTGCCAGCAGTTTAAGTCTCTATAGCAATCAGCCCCAGCATTTT. This gives the protein CASSLSLYSNQPQHF.

The chain joins TRBV3-1 to TRBJ1-2; no reliable D call. Trimming took 4 bases from V and 4 from J, leaving 13 bases between them. This CDR3 spans 14 amino acids. Germline V gives CDR1 LGHDT, CDR2 YNNKEL (reference sequence). The CDR3 coding sequence is TGTGCCAGCAGCCGAAGGGAGCCTAGCTATGGCTACACCTTC. This sequence encodes CASSRREPSYGYTF.

In its sample, this clonotype was seen a few times. This chain joins TRBV16 and TRBJ2-1; TRBD2 matches 11 bases. V lost 8 bases and J lost 7; bases outside the gene matches: 7. Germline assignment: CDR1 KGHSY and CDR2 FQNENV. The length of the CDR3 is 14 residues. The DNA for the CDR3 is TGTGCCAGCGGCACCGGGACTAGCGGTAATGAGCAGTTCTTC. Translation: CASGTGTSGNEQFF.